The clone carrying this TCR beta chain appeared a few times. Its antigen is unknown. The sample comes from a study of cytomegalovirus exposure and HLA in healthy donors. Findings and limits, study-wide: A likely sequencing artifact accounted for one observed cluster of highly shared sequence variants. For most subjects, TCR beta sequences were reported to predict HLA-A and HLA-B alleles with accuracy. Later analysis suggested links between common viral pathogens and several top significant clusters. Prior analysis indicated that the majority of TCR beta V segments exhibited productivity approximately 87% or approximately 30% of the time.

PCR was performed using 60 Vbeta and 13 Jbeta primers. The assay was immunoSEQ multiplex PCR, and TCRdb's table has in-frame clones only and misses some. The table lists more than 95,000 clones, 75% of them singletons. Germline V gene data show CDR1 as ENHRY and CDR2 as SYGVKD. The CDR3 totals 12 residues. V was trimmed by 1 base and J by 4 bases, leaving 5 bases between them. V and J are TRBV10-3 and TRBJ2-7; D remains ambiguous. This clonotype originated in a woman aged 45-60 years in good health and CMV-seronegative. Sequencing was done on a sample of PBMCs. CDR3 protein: CAISELEYEQYF. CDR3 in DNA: TGTGCCATCAGTGAGTTGGAGTACGAGCAGTACTTC.